This is a list of T cell receptor beta chains from one sample in a study of radiotherapy plus CTLA-4 blockade in lung cancer. Generated by immunoSEQ multiplex PCR, the TCRdb table keeps only in-frame clones and is missing some. The profile covers around 110,000 clones, with approximately 77% appearing a single time and less than 4% taken by the ten largest. The sequencing used peripheral blood, collected from a patient treated with radiotherapy plus ipilimumab. Receptors were obtained from a human donor with non-small cell lung cancer that progressed on radiotherapy plus ipilimumab. Some clones in this sample may be carry-over from other donors' samples. Each CDR3 is given with its conserved first and last residue. The order of the fields is V gene, J gene, CDR3 protein.

V gene: TRBV6-1; J gene: TRBJ2-7; CDR3 protein: CASSDRVGSYEQYF
V gene: TRBV19; J gene: TRBJ1-2; CDR3 protein: CASSISDRGNYGYTF
V gene: TRBV9; J gene: TRBJ2-2; CDR3 protein: CASSASGGANTGELFF
V gene: TRBV6-5; J gene: TRBJ2-2; CDR3 protein: CASSYSIQRAGELFF
V gene: TRBV7-9; J gene: TRBJ1-2; CDR3 protein: CASSLGVKGYTF
V gene: TRBV10-3; J gene: TRBJ2-2; CDR3 protein: CAISPHTGGLNTGELFF
V gene: TRBV5-1; J gene: TRBJ2-7; CDR3 protein: CASSFGDSGEQYF
V gene: TRBV6-1; J gene: TRBJ1-3; CDR3 protein: CASSWGGNTIYF
V gene: TRBV28; J gene: TRBJ1-1; CDR3 protein: CASSLGNTEAFF
V gene: TRBV19; J gene: TRBJ1-2; CDR3 protein: CASNRQQGGNGYTF
V gene: TRBV27; J gene: TRBJ1-4; CDR3 protein: CASSLYASGTYEKLFF
V gene: TRBV20-1; J gene: TRBJ1-4; CDR3 protein: CSIQGNEKLFF
V gene: TRBV2; J gene: TRBJ1-4; CDR3 protein: CASRETGGNEKLFF
V gene: TRBV19; J gene: TRBJ2-4; CDR3 protein: CASSIWGFDAKNIQYF
V gene: TRBV6-5; J gene: TRBJ1-1; CDR3 protein: CASSPRGADLYTLLF
V gene: TRBV21-1; J gene: TRBJ1-1; CDR3 protein: CASSTPRDRGLKAFF
V gene: TRBV4-3; J gene: TRBJ1-4; CDR3 protein: CASSQVRGSGDEKLFF
V gene: TRBV5-4; J gene: TRBJ1-6; CDR3 protein: CASSRGTSYNSPLHF
V gene: TRBV5-1; J gene: TRBJ2-7; CDR3 protein: CASSVSGGTSYEQYF
V gene: TRBV15; J gene: TRBJ2-3; CDR3 protein: CATSSGSDTQYF
V gene: TRBV7-8; J gene: TRBJ2-1; CDR3 protein: CASSFFRGSSYNEQFF
V gene: TRBV18; J gene: TRBJ2-2; CDR3 protein: CASSLLGAGTGELFF
V gene: TRBV7-3; J gene: TRBJ2-2; CDR3 protein: CASSLIYLSEGARSGELFF
V gene: TRBV7-2; J gene: TRBJ1-6; CDR3 protein: CASSLVQGDSPLHF
V gene: TRBV9; J gene: TRBJ2-2; CDR3 protein: CASSVAGGTGRLRGGELFF
V gene: TRBV30; J gene: TRBJ1-2; CDR3 protein: CAWSVGGQEGYTF
V gene: TRBV5-5; J gene: TRBJ2-3; CDR3 protein: CASSLVQGVDTQYF
V gene: TRBV27; J gene: TRBJ2-7; CDR3 protein: CASSLYSPTSGGFTAEQYF
V gene: TRBV4-2; J gene: TRBJ2-5; CDR3 protein: CASSRTSGGQETQYF
V gene: TRBV6-6; J gene: TRBJ2-2; CDR3 protein: CASSYGTGDTGELFF
V gene: TRBV19; J gene: TRBJ2-2; CDR3 protein: CASSIHSGELFF
V gene: TRBV2; J gene: TRBJ1-2; CDR3 protein: CATLEGVGWRDGYTF
V gene: TRBV6-1; J gene: TRBJ1-5; CDR3 protein: CASSEWYLNQPQHF
V gene: TRBV7-9; J gene: TRBJ1-1; CDR3 protein: CASSLGGSDLEAFF
V gene: TRBV9; J gene: TRBJ2-3; CDR3 protein: CASSVVGVAGSTDTQYF
V gene: TRBV5-1; J gene: TRBJ1-5; CDR3 protein: CASSLDGASNQPQHF
V gene: TRBV28; J gene: TRBJ1-1; CDR3 protein: CASLSPGNTEAFF
V gene: TRBV27; J gene: TRBJ1-5; CDR3 protein: CASRPRAGSNQPQHF
V gene: TRBV5-6; J gene: TRBJ2-1; CDR3 protein: CASSLGSGSSYNEQFF
V gene: TRBV30; J gene: TRBJ2-1; CDR3 protein: CAISGLAGGRRSYNEQFF
V gene: TRBV7-9; J gene: TRBJ2-2; CDR3 protein: CASSSSKRRSGTGELFF
V gene: TRBV27; J gene: TRBJ1-6; CDR3 protein: CASSLFGGGTQTRVSPLHF
V gene: TRBV5-4; J gene: TRBJ1-4; CDR3 protein: CASSTGQPNEKLFF
V gene: TRBV5-4; J gene: TRBJ1-2; CDR3 protein: CASSWTGPYGYTF
V gene: TRBV7-9; J gene: TRBJ2-3; CDR3 protein: CASSFRGTDTQYF
V gene: TRBV18; J gene: TRBJ1-2; CDR3 protein: CASSPLEGDGHTF
V gene: TRBV27; J gene: TRBJ2-3; CDR3 protein: CASMGFPGLSDTQYF
V gene: TRBV18; J gene: TRBJ2-1; CDR3 protein: CASSPSIWTSLHEQFF
V gene: TRBV7-3; J gene: TRBJ1-6; CDR3 protein: CASSLAGWGNSPLHF
V gene: TRBV5-1; J gene: TRBJ1-6; CDR3 protein: CASSLGQGRNSYNSPLHF
V gene: TRBV4-3; J gene: TRBJ1-2; CDR3 protein: CASSQDKGNGYGYTF
V gene: TRBV15; J gene: TRBJ2-5; CDR3 protein: CATSRVDVGQETQYF
V gene: TRBV29-1; J gene: TRBJ1-1; CDR3 protein: CSVAPDTPQF